This T cell receptor beta chain came from a study of T cell changes during pregnancy in multiple sclerosis. A few counts support this clone. Data came from immunoSEQ multiplex PCR; TCRdb stores just in-frame clones and leaves some out. The sample has around 52,000 clones; roughly 89% are singletons. The CDR3 is 13 residues long. V was trimmed by 0 bases and J by 7 bases, leaving 6 bases between them. The germline V gene has CDR1 SGHTA and CDR2 FQGTGA. Material: peripheral blood from another person, used as feeder cells. This chain links TRBV7-3 with TRBJ2-2; D gene unclear. This clonotype originated in a human donor whose cells served as feeder cells for cultures in a pregnancy study. In DNA, the CDR3 is TGTGCCAGCAGCTTAACATCGATCGGGGAGCTGTTTTTT. Residues: CASSLTSIGELFF.